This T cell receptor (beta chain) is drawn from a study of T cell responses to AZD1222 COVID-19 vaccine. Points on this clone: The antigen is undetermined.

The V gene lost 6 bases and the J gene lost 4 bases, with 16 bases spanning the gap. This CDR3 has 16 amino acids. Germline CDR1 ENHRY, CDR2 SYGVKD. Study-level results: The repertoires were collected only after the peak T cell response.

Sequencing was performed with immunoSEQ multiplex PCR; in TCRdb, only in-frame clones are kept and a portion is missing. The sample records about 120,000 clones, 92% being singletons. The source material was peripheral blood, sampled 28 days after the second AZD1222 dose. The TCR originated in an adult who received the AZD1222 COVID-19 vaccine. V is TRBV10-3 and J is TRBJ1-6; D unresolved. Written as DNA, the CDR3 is TGTGCCATCAGACCCGGACCTCTGGGTTATAATTCACCCCTCCACTTT. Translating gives CAIRPGPLGYNSPLHF.